A selection of T cell receptor beta chains follows, all from one sample in a study of metastatic and nonmetastatic thyroid tumors. TCRdb recomputed clones from the PCR reads via MiXCR. The table has around 50,000 clones, roughly 30% seen once. The source material was blood. The receptors derive from a female donor with papillary thyroid cancer or a benign thyroid nodule (not recorded which). Some clones in this sample may be carry-over from other donors' samples. CDR3s include the opening cysteine and the closing phenylalanine or tryptophan. The D gene is left open where the match is weak. Some rows mark clone size as missing; the rest say once, few, many or name a class of expanded clone.

D	size	V	J	CDR3	DNA
NA	NA	TRBV27	TRBJ1-6	CASSLFLISPGLSSYNSPLHF	TGTGCCAGCAGTTTATTTTTGATTTCGCCGGGGCTGAGCTCCTATAATTCACCCCTCCACTTT
NA	few	TRBV2	TRBJ1-1	CASRRGGTEAFF	TGTGCCAGCAGACGGGGGGGGACTGAAGCTTTCTTT
NA	NA	TRBV18	TRBJ1-1	CASPTEAFF	TGTGCCAGCCCGACTGAAGCTTTCTTT
TRBD2	NA	TRBV2	TRBJ2-7	CASSASSGSSYEQYF	TGTGCCAGCAGTGCTAGCAGCGGGAGCTCCTACGAGCAGTACTTC
NA	NA	TRBV2	TRBJ1-3	CASSEGQVIRNTIYF	TGTGCCAGCAGTGAAGGACAGGTGATTAGAAACACCATATATTTT
NA	few	TRBV12-3/TRBV12-4	TRBJ2-7	CASSPDRNEQYF	TGTGCCAGCAGTCCGGACAGAAACGAGCAGTACTTC
NA	NA	TRBV28	TRBJ1-2	CASSGSPRDRGYTF	TGTGCCAGCAGTGGAAGCCCCCGCGACCGGGGCTACACCTTC
NA	NA	TRBV20-1	TRBJ1-1	CSASTGNMNTEAFF	TGCAGTGCTAGTACAGGCAACATGAACACTGAAGCTTTCTTT
TRBD1	NA	TRBV6-1	TRBJ1-6	CASSGDTTGYSPLHF	TGTGCCAGCAGTGGCGACACGACAGGGTACTCACCCCTCCACTTT
NA	NA	TRBV5-1	TRBJ1-2	CASSIGGSGYTF	TGCGCCAGCAGCATCGGGGGTTCTGGCTACACCTTC
TRBD1	NA	TRBV20-1	TRBJ1-2	CNCGTDVYGYTF	TGCAATTGCGGGACAGACGTTTATGGCTACACCTTC
NA	NA	TRBV12-3/TRBV12-4	TRBJ2-7	CASSFRDNYEQYF	TGTGCCAGCAGTTTTCGGGATAACTACGAGCAGTACTTC
NA	NA	TRBV28	TRBJ2-1	CASSFDIGDNEQFF	TGTGCCAGCAGTTTCGACATCGGTGACAATGAGCAGTTCTTC
TRBD2	few	TRBV20-1	TRBJ2-7	CSLAGASYEQYF	TGCAGTTTAGCGGGAGCGTCCTACGAGCAGTACTTC
TRBD1	few	TRBV19	TRBJ2-1	CASSTRQGLSSYNEQFF	TGTGCCAGTAGTACCAGACAGGGATTAAGCTCCTACAATGAGCAGTTCTTC